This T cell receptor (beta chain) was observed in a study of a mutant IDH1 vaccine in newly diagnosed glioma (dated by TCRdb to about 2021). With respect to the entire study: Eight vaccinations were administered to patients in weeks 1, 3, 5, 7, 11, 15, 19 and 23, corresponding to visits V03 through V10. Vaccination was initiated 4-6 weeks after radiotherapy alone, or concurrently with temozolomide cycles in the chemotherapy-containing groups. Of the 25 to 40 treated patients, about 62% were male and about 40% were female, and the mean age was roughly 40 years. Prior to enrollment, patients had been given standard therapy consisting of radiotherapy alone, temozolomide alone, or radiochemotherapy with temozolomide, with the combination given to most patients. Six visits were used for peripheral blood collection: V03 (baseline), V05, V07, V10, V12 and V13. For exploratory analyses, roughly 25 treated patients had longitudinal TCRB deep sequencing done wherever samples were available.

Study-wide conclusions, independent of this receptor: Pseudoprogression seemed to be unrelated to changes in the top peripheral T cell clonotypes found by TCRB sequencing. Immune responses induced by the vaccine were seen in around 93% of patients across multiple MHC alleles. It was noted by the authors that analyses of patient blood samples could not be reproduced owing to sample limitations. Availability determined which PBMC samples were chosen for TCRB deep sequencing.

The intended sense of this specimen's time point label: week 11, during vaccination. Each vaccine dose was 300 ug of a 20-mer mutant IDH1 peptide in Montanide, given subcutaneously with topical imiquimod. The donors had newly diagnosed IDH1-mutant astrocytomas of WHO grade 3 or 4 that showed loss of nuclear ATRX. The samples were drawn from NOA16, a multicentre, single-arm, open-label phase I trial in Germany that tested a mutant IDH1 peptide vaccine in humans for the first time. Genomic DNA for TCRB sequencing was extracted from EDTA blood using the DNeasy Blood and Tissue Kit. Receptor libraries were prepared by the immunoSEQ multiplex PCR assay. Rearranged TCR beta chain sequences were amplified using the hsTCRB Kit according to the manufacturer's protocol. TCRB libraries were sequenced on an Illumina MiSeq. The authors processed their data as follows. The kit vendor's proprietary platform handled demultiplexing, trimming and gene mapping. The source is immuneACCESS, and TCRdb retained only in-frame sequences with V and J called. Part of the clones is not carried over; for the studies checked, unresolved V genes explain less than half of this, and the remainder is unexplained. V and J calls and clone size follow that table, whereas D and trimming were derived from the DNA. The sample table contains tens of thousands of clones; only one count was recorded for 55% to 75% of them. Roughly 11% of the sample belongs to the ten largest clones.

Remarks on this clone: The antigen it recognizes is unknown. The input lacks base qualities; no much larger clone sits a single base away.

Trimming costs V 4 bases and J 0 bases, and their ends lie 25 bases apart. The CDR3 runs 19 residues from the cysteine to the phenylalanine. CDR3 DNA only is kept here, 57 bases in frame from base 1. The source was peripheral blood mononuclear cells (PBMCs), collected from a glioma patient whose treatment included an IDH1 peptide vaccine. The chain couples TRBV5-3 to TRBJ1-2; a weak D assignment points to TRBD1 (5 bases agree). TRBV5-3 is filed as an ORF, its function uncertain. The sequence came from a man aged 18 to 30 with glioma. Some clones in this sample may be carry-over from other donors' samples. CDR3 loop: CARSDKDRDGADPNYGYTF. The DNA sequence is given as TGTGCCAGAAGCGACAAGGACCGGGACGGGGCTGACCCTAACTATGGCTACACCTTC.